This T cell receptor (beta chain) was profiled in a study of shared clonotypes between healthy human individuals. Study results and caveats: What limited the represented genetic and exposure-history diversity was the small number of donors.

As regards this clone: What it binds is not known.

Assay used: immunoSEQ multiplex PCR; TCRdb lists only in-frame clones, some missing. The sample has roughly 2,000,000 clones, approximately 92% seen once. V shed 0 bases and J shed 4 bases, with 10 bases lying between them. Germline CDR1 and CDR2: SGHVS and FQNEAQ. The CDR3 spans 15 residues. Naive CD8 cells were CD45RO-negative, positively selected for CCR7, excluding terminally differentiated effector memory CD45RA+ cells. This TCR was recovered from a man aged 18 to 35 in good health. Some clones in this sample may be carry-over from other donors' samples. The chain employs TRBV7-8 and TRBJ1-5; TRBD1 might be the D (5 bases). The sequenced material came from naive CD8+ T cells from PBMCs. The CDR3 is CASSLAIRDNQPQHF. The DNA of the CDR3 is TGTGCCAGCAGCTTAGCTATCAGGGATAATCAGCCCCAGCATTTT.